This TCR beta chain was retrieved from a study of PD-1 blockade in classical Hodgkin lymphoma. Study-wide context: Patients in the cohort were put on intravenous nivolumab, 3 mg/kg every 2 weeks. Study outcomes and limitations: Reported findings placed baseline TCR diversity lower in newly diagnosed patients (compared with healthy donors). At C4D1, TCR diversity had climbed significantly for CD4+ cells, though not for CD8+ cells. Baseline diversity was lower in partial responders and progressors than complete responders.

Time point noted: cycle 4 day 1 (C4D1), after six to seven weeks of nivolumab. Each of the patients experienced relapse following autologous stem cell transplantation, and their brentuximab vedotin exposure differed. Magnetic negative selection, applied to thawed PBMCs, was used to isolate the CD8+ T cells. V lost 2 bases and J lost 7, with 6 bases in between. CDR1 is MNHEY and CDR2 is SVGAGI in the germline V gene. The CDR3 runs to 12 residues. In regard to this clone: Its antigen is not known.

This table comes from immunoSEQ multiplex PCR, and its TCRdb copy is limited to in-frame clones, with some not included. The table has 4,900 or so clones, approximately 68% seen once. The sample was CD8+ T cells from blood, taken before the fourth cycle of nivolumab. The rearrangement uses TRBV6-5 and TRBJ2-1; no definite D call. This clonotype was sampled from a human donor with classical Hodgkin lymphoma. The CDR3 spells CASSYPGNEQFF. CDR3 sequence (DNA): TGTGCCAGCAGTTACCCCGGAAATGAGCAGTTCTTC.